This TCR beta chain was sequenced in a study of cytomegalovirus exposure and HLA in healthy donors. Study outcomes and limitations: Published work reported that the classifier diagnosed cytomegalovirus status with high specificity and sensitivity. Analyses of presence and absence presupposed an approximately uniform sequencing depth across donors. Earlier findings revealed that most TCR beta V segments proved productive either about 87% or about 30% of the time.

The study ran its PCR with 60 Vbeta and 13 Jbeta primers. In the authors' workflow: There were tens of millions of unique TCR beta chains by a later count, and 10 million to 12 million of them were shared. Profiling relied on immunoSEQ multiplex PCR, and the TCRdb table lists in-frame clones only, not all of them. That table is the source of V, J and clone size, and D and trimming were worked out from the DNA. Here the sample spans fewer than 150,000 clones, less than 85% being singletons. A few counts support this clone. Its specificity is not known. Material: PBMCs. This TCR was recovered from a man aged 35 to 55 in good health and CMV-seronegative.

The CDR3 sequence is CASGKGTGSGQPQHF. The CDR3 DNA reads as TGTGCCAGTGGGAAAGGGACAGGGTCCGGTCAGCCCCAGCATTTT. V is TRBV6-6 and J is TRBJ1-5, with 9 bases lining up with TRBD1. The V gene end was trimmed by 9 bases and the J gene end by 6 bases; junction bases not matched to a gene: 12. The CDR3 consists of 15 residues. Germline V gene lookup returns CDR1 MNHNY and CDR2 SVGAGI (reference sequence).